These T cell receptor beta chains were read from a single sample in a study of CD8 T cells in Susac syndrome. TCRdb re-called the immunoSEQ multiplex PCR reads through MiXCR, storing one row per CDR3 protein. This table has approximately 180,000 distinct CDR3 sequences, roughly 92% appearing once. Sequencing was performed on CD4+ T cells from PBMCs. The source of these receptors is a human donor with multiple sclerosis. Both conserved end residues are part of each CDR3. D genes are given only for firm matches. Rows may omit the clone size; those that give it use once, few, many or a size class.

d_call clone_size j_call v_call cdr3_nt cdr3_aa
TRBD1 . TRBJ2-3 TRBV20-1 TGCAGTGCTAGCAGGGGGCTTCAAGATACGCAGTATTTT CSASRGLQDTQYF
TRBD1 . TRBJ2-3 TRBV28 TGTGCCACCCGGGACAGTAACACAGATACGCAGTATTTT CATRDSNTDTQYF
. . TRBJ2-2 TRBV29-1 TGCAGCGTTGAAGTAGCCACGGTGGGCGGGGAGCTGTTTTTT CSVEVATVGGELFF
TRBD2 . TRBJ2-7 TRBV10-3 TGTGCCATCAGTGAGACGACTAGCGGGGGGTACGAGCAGTACTTC CAISETTSGGYEQYF
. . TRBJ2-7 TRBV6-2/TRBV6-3 TGTGCCAGCAGCGCGCAGGGTAGGGTCCGCTACGAGCAGTACTTC CASSAQGRVRYEQYF
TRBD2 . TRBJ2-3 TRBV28 TGTGCCAGCAGTTTTGGGTCGGGGGGGCGCCCAGATACGCAGTATTTT CASSFGSGGRPDTQYF
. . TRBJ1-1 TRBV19 TGTGCCACTAAGACAGGCTGGAACACTGAAGCTTTCTTT CATKTGWNTEAFF
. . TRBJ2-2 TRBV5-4 TGTGCCAGCAGATCCAGCAGAGGGAACACCGGGGAGCTGTTTTTT CASRSSRGNTGELFF
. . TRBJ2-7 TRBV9 TGTGCCAGCAGCCCCCGGGCTTCTTATTCCTACGAGCAGTACTTC CASSPRASYSYEQYF
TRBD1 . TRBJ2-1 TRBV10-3 TGTGCCATCAGTGTCCCAACGACAGGGGGCAGGAATGAGCAGTTCTTC CAISVPTTGGRNEQFF
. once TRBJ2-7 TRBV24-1 TGTGCCACCAGTGACGACAGCTACGAGCAGTACTTC CATSDDSYEQYF
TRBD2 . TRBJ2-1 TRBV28 TGTGCCAGCAGTTTATGGGCTAGCGGGAGTAATGAGCAGTTCTTC CASSLWASGSNEQFF
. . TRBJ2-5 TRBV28 TGTGCCAGCAGCCTCCTTAAAGAGACCCAGTACTTC CASSLLKETQYF
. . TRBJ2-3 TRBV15 TGTGCCACCAGGGCAGGAATAACAGATACGCAGTATTTT CATRAGITDTQYF
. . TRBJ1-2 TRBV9 TGTGCCAGCAGCGTAGGTGTAGATAACTATGGCTACACCTTC CASSVGVDNYGYTF
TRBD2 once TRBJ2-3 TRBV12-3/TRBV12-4 TGTGCCAGCGCAAATGGCGGGAGGGCTACGCAGTATTTT CASANGGRATQYF
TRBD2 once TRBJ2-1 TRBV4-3 TGCGCCAGCAGCCGCCAACTAGCGGGGGGGGACAATGAGCAGTTCTTC CASSRQLAGGDNEQFF
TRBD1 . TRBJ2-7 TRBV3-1 TGTGCCAGCAGGGCTTCCGGGACAGGGAGCTACGAGCAGTACTTC CASRASGTGSYEQYF
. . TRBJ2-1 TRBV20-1 TGCAGTGCTAGAGGCGGGGGCTCATACAATGAGCAGTTCTTC CSARGGGSYNEQFF
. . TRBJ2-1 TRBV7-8 TGTGCCAGCAGCCCCCAGGGCGCCTACAATGAGCAGTTCTTC CASSPQGAYNEQFF
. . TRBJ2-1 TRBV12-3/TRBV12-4 TGTGCCAGCAGTTTTGGGATCAATCCCTACAATGAGCAGTTCTTC CASSFGINPYNEQFF
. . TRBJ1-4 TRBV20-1 TGCAGTGCTAGAGGTGAAAAACTGTTTTTT CSARGEKLFF
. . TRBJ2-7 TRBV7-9 TGTGCCAGCAGCCTACAAGGGTCGACGAACTACGAGCAGTACTTC CASSLQGSTNYEQYF
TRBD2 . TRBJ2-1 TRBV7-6 TGTGCCAGCAGCTCCATAGCGGGTCGTACCTACAATGAGCAGTTCTTC CASSSIAGRTYNEQFF
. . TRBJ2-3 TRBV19 TGTGCCAGTAGTATAAGCCTACCTTACACAGATACGCAGTATTTT CASSISLPYTDTQYF
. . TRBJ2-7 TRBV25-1 TGTGCCAGCAGCCAGTCTGGAGCCTCCTACGAGCAGTACTTC CASSQSGASYEQYF
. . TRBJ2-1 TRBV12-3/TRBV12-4 TGTGCCAGCAGCCCTAGGCTAGCGATACGGGATGAGCAGTTCTTC CASSPRLAIRDEQFF
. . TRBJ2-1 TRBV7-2 TGTGCCAGCAGCTTACAAGCGGGCGGCTACAATGAGCAGTTCTTC CASSLQAGGYNEQFF
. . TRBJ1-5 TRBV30 TGTGCCTGGGGAAGGGACGGAATACAGCCCCAGCATTTT CAWGRDGIQPQHF
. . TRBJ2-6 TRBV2 TGTGCCAGCACAGGGTTAGGGGCCAACGTCCTGACTTTC CASTGLGANVLTF
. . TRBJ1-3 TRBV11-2 TGTGCCAGCAGCTTGCCGCCTTCGAGAAACACCATATATTTT CASSLPPSRNTIYF
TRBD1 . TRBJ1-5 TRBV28 TGTGCCAGCAACCATGGACAGGAAAGACAGCCCCAGCATTTT CASNHGQERQPQHF
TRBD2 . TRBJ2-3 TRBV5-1 TGCGCCAGCAGCTTGGATCCTAGCGGGACAACAGATACGCAGTATTTT CASSLDPSGTTDTQYF
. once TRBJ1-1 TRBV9 TGTGCCAGCCGAAGGGACTCGGGGACTGAAGCTTTCTTT CASRRDSGTEAFF
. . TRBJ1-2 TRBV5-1 TGCGCCAGCAGCTTGGCCCTTCAGGATTTTCCGTATGGCTACACCTTC CASSLALQDFPYGYTF
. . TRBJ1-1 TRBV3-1 TGTGCCAGCAGCCAAAGGGGTAGATCCGCTGAAGCTTTCTTT CASSQRGRSAEAFF
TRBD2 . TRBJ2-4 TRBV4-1 TGCGCCAGCTCTAGCGGGGGAGCCAAAAACATTCAGTACTTC CASSSGGAKNIQYF
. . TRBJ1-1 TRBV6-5 TGTGCCAGCAGTTACGGGGCAGGATCCACCGGGAACACTGAAGCTTTCTTT CASSYGAGSTGNTEAFF
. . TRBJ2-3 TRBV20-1 TGCAGTGCAGAAGGCGTAGGCGCAGATACGCAGTATTTT CSAEGVGADTQYF
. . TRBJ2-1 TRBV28 TGTGCCAGCAGTACACGGGGGGCTGGGTACAATGAGCAGTTCTTC CASSTRGAGYNEQFF
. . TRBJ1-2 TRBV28 TGTGCCAGCAGTTTGTCGGGGACGGACGAGTGCACCTTC CASSLSGTDECTF
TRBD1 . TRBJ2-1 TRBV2 TGTGCCAGCAGTGAAGCGCACCAGACAGGGGGCGCGAGGAATGAGCAGTTCTTC CASSEAHQTGGARNEQFF
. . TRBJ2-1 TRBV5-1 TGCGCCAGCAGCTTGTGGGGGGCTGGGGAGTCCTACAATGAGCAGTTCTTC CASSLWGAGESYNEQFF
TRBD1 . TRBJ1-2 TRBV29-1 TGCAGCGTCTCGACAGGGAATGGCTACACCTTC CSVSTGNGYTF
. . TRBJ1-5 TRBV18 TGTGCCAGCTCACCATCCAGGGACAATCAGCCCCAGCATTTT CASSPSRDNQPQHF
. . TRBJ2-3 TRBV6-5 TGTGCCAGCAGTTACTCGATTGAATTCACGGGAGAAGATACGCAGTATTTT CASSYSIEFTGEDTQYF
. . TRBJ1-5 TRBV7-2 TGTGCCAGCAGCCTACATTCAGGGGATAGCAATCAGCCCCAGCATTTT CASSLHSGDSNQPQHF
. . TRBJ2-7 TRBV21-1 TGTGCCAGCAGCGGCAGGTACTCTTTCTACGAGCAGTACTTC CASSGRYSFYEQYF
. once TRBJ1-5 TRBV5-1 TGCGCCAGCAGCTCGGGAAACAATCAGCCCCAGCATTTT CASSSGNNQPQHF
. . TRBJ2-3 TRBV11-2 TGTGCCAGCAGGCGAGTAGCAGATACGCAGTATTTT CASRRVADTQYF
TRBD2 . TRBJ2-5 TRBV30 TGTGCCTGGAATCGGCGGGGGGACCAAGAGACCCAGTACTTC CAWNRRGDQETQYF
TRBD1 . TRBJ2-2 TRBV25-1 TGTGCCAGCAGTGAGCTACAGGGGAAGGGATCCGTCGGGGAGCTGTTTTTT CASSELQGKGSVGELFF
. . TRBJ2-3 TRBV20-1 TGCAGTGAGTCCACAGATACGCAGTATTTT CSESTDTQYF
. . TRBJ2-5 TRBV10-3 TGTGCCATCAGTGCTTGGCAGGGAGAAGAGACCCAGTACTTC CAISAWQGEETQYF
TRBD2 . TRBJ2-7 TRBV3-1 TGTGCCAGCAGCCAAGCGGTAGCGGGGGCGTGGGAGCAGTACTTC CASSQAVAGAWEQYF